Listed below are T cell receptor beta chains from one sample, sequenced in a study of OX40 agonist ivuxolimab in advanced cancers. Method: immunoSEQ multiplex PCR; TCRdb's copy keeps in-frame clones and lacks some. The sample includes 65,000 to 85,000 clones, 87% of them seen just once. The sequenced sample was CD4+ or CD8+ T cells sorted from blood, obtained in a trial of the OX40 agonist ivuxolimab. These receptors were taken from an adult with an advanced solid tumor such as melanoma, head and neck, liver or kidney cancer. CDR3s include the opening cysteine and the closing phenylalanine or tryptophan. Each record gives: J gene, D gene, V gene, CDR3 protein. D genes are given only for firm matches.

TRBJ2-1 | . | TRBV20-1 | CSAPNFGEQFF
TRBJ1-2 | TRBD1 | TRBV5-5 | CASTKTGTGNYGYTF
TRBJ2-5 | . | TRBV19 | CASSREPPETQYF
TRBJ2-6 | . | TRBV18 | CASSPPMRAGANVLTF
TRBJ2-7 | . | TRBV5-1 | CASSFGQPRDEQYF
TRBJ2-1 | . | TRBV9 | CASSTGLSSYNEQFF
TRBJ2-2 | TRBD2 | TRBV6-5 | CASSRSGGSGELFF
TRBJ2-3 | TRBD1 | TRBV9 | CASSVQGARDTDTQYF
TRBJ1-5 | . | TRBV2 | CASSEREGPYSNQPQHF
TRBJ1-1 | TRBD1 | TRBV5-1 | CASSSKQGGLRPEAFF
TRBJ2-5 | . | TRBV9 | CASSVYGQETQYF
TRBJ2-7 | . | TRBV6-6 | CASSRQASYEQYF
TRBJ2-7 | TRBD2 | TRBV28 | CASTGGGPPYEQYF
TRBJ1-2 | . | TRBV14 | CASSQGLSYGYTF
TRBJ2-7 | TRBD1 | TRBV11-3 | CASSPGQGDEQYF
TRBJ1-3 | . | TRBV7-2 | CASSLVRTPSGNTIYF
TRBJ2-7 | TRBD2 | TRBV7-9 | CASSLLPGTSGYEQYF
. | . | TRBV7-6 | CASSPPPPSHEQYF
TRBJ2-4 | TRBD2 | TRBV7-3 | CASSRGTSGSVAAKNIQYF
TRBJ2-5 | TRBD1 | TRBV27 | CASSFGQGRETQYF
TRBJ2-1 | . | TRBV5-1 | CASSRSASYNEQFF
TRBJ2-5 | TRBD1 | TRBV5-1 | CASIGQGRLEETQYF
TRBJ2-1 | . | TRBV19 | CASSIKGNNEQFF
TRBJ1-4 | . | TRBV7-6 | CASSQSRGKLFF
TRBJ2-3 | . | TRBV2 | CASRTGTDTQYF
TRBJ2-1 | TRBD2 | TRBV10-3 | CAIQGSGTPSYNEQFF
TRBJ1-5 | . | TRBV7-9 | CASSMDGPNQPQHF
TRBJ2-2 | TRBD2 | TRBV19 | CASTAQAGAGGELFF
TRBJ1-2 | . | TRBV4-1 | CASSQEGKSFPNYGYTF
TRBJ2-1 | TRBD2 | TRBV7-2 | CASSLAAGGPSEQFF
TRBJ2-7 | . | TRBV7-2 | CASSLGPLPHEQYF
TRBJ2-7 | . | TRBV18 | CASSPRTQGFDEQYF
TRBJ2-3 | TRBD2 | TRBV11-2 | CASSLVRLAGGPYF
TRBJ2-5 | TRBD1 | TRBV7-6 | CASSLRDRVETQYF
TRBJ2-3 | . | TRBV7-9 | CASSLETSRLGTDTQYF
TRBJ2-5 | . | TRBV10-3 | CAISEAVTPQETQYF
TRBJ2-3 | TRBD2 | TRBV5-6 | CASSLSLAGMYSTDTQYF
TRBJ1-1 | . | TRBV7-2 | CASSIPDPGTEAFF
TRBJ2-1 | TRBD2 | TRBV11-1 | CASSSPRQRGGSGNEQFF
TRBJ2-1 | TRBD1 | TRBV28 | CASSSTGTGKMDEQFF
TRBJ2-2 | . | TRBV5-1 | CASSPRRGRAGELFF
TRBJ2-3 | . | TRBV19 | CASSMVGTDTQYF
TRBJ1-5 | . | TRBV5-5 | CASSLAGGANQPQHF
TRBJ2-3 | . | TRBV15 | CATSKGTSADTQYF
TRBJ2-7 | . | TRBV30 | CAWSVRGLEQYF
TRBJ2-3 | TRBD1 | TRBV19 | CASSISSGGFGTDTQYF
TRBJ2-5 | . | TRBV6-6 | CASSYSGGEETQYF
TRBJ2-7 | TRBD1 | TRBV5-4 | CASSKGQGKREQYF
TRBJ2-1 | . | TRBV7-9 | CASSLGSLWHFF
TRBJ2-7 | TRBD2 | TRBV6-5 | CASSYSVTSGGYEQYF
TRBJ2-5 | . | TRBV2 | CASSVLRGKETQYF
TRBJ2-1 | . | TRBV30 | CAWKFMAGPNEQFF
TRBJ1-6 | . | TRBV7-2 | CASSLVASTYNSPLHF
TRBJ2-1 | . | TRBV6-5 | CASTKSPYNEQFF
TRBJ1-5 | . | TRBV19 | CASSIGIFQPQHF
TRBJ1-4 | . | TRBV30 | CAWSMYSARNEKLFF
TRBJ2-1 | . | TRBV6-5 | CASSQTGTEQFF